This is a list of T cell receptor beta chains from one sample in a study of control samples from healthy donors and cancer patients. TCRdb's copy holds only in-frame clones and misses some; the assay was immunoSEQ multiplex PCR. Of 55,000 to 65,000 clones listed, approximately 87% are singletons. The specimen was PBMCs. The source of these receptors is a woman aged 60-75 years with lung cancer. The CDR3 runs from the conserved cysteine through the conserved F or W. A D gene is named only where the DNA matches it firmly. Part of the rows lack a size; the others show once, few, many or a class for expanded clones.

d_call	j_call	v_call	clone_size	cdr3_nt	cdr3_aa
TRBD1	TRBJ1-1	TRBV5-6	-	TGTGCCAGCAGCCAGCGGACAGGCTTTTTCACTGAAGCTTTCTTT	CASSQRTGFFTEAFF
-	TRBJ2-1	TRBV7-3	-	TGTGCCAGCAGCTTGTCTTTAGGGGGAAATGAGCAGTTCTTC	CASSLSLGGNEQFF
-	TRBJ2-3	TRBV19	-	TGTGCCAGTAGTATGTCACGTACAGATACGCAGTATTTT	CASSMSRTDTQYF
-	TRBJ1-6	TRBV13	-	TGTGCCAGCAGCTCCGGGACATCCTATTCACCCCTCCACTTT	CASSSGTSYSPLHF
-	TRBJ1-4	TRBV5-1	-	TGCGCCAGCAGCTTGGCGGGGAGGTTCACTAATGAAAAACTGTTTTTT	CASSLAGRFTNEKLFF
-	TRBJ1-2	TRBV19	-	TGTGCCAGTAGTAAAGAGGTGGTCTATGGCTACACCTTC	CASSKEVVYGYTF
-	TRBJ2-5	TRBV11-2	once	TGTGCCAGCAGCCCTAGACTGGCCCAAGAGACCCAGTACTTC	CASSPRLAQETQYF
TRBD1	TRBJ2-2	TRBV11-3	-	TGTGCCAGCAGCATTGGGACAGGGGGTGCTGACACCGGGGAGCTGTTTTTT	CASSIGTGGADTGELFF
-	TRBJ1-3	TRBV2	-	TGTGCCAGCAGTCTACAACGAGCCTACTCTGGAAACACCATATATTTT	CASSLQRAYSGNTIYF
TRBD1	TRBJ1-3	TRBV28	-	TGTGCCAGCAGTTCACCGACAGGGGGCGAAAACACCATATATTTT	CASSSPTGGENTIYF
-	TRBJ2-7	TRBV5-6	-	TGTGCCAGCACCTCCCCGGCCCGATACGAGCAGTACTTC	CASTSPARYEQYF
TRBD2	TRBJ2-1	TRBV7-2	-	TGTGCCAGCAGCTTTTACGGGGGGGCCGAGGGACATGAGCAGTTCTTC	CASSFYGGAEGHEQFF
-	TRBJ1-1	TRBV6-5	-	TGTGCCAGCAGCCAGGGGACTGAAGCTTTCTTT	CASSQGTEAFF
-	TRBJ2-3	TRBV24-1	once	TGTGCCACCGCTGGATCCACAGATACGCAGTATTTT	CATAGSTDTQYF
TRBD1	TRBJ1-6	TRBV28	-	TGTGCCAGCAGTTTCTCCGGGACAGGGGACGGCTCACCCCTCCACTTT	CASSFSGTGDGSPLHF
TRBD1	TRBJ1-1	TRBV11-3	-	TGTGCCAGCAGCTTACAGGGACAGGGATTAACTGAAGCTTTCTTT	CASSLQGQGLTEAFF
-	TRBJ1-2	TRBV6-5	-	TGTGCCAGCAGTTACAGGCGGGATGGCTACACCTTC	CASSYRRDGYTF
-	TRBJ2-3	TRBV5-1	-	TGCGCCAGCAGCTTCCAGGAAAACACAGATACGCAGTATTTT	CASSFQENTDTQYF
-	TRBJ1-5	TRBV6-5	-	TGTGCCAGCATTCAAGGGGGAACTTCTGATCAGCCCCAGCATTTT	CASIQGGTSDQPQHF
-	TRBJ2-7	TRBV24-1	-	TGTGCCACCAGTGATCCTGAGGGGAGGCGGAACGAGCAGTACTTC	CATSDPEGRRNEQYF
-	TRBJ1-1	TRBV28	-	TGTGCCAGCAGTTTACCCCTCCGGTCGGACAGCGCCCTGAACACTGAAGCTTTCTTT	CASSLPLRSDSALNTEAFF
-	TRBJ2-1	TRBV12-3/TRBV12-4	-	TGTGCCAGCAGTCTTTACAATGAGCAGTTCTTC	CASSLYNEQFF
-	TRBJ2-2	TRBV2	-	TGTGCCAGCAGCCCTTGGACAATAAACACCGGGGAGCTGTTTTTT	CASSPWTINTGELFF
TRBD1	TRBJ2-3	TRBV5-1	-	TGCGCCAGCAGCGGGGGGACAGGGTTGAGCACAGATACGCAGTATTTT	CASSGGTGLSTDTQYF
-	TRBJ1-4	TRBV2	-	TGTGCCAGCACCATAGTCGACGAAAAACTGTTTTTT	CASTIVDEKLFF
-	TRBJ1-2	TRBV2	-	TGTGCCAGCAGTGGGACGGCTGCCTATGGCTACACCTTC	CASSGTAAYGYTF
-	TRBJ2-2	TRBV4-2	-	TGTGCCAGCAGCCAGGTCTCTCACGCGAACACCGGGGAGCTGTTTTTT	CASSQVSHANTGELFF
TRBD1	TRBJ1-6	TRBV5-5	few	TGTGCCAGCAGCTTGGCCATCGGGGCCTGGATGAGACAGGGAGATTCACCCCTCCACTTT	CASSLAIGAWMRQGDSPLHF
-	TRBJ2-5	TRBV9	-	TGTGCCAGCAGCGTAGCGGGGACAATAGGAGAGACCCAGTACTTC	CASSVAGTIGETQYF
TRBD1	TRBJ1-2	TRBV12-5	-	TGTGCTAGTGGCCCCAGGGGGACAGAGGGTAACTATGGCTACACCTTC	CASGPRGTEGNYGYTF
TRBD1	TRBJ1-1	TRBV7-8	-	TGTGCCAGCAGCTCAGAATTTAATCAGGGGGGGAGGGCTTTCTTT	CASSSEFNQGGRAFF
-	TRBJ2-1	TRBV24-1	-	TGTGCCACCAGTGTTGCCGGACCGGGTGAGCAGTTCTTC	CATSVAGPGEQFF
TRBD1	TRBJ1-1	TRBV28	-	TGTGCCAGCACTAAACAGGGGGGGAACACTGAAGCTTTCTTT	CASTKQGGNTEAFF
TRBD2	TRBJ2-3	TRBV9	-	TGTGCCAGCAGCGTAGCTGGACTAGCGGGAGGAGGCACAGATACGCAGTATTTT	CASSVAGLAGGGTDTQYF
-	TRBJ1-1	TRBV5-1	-	TGCGCCAGCAGCTTGGCTCCACTTGGACAGAACACTGAAGCTTTCTTT	CASSLAPLGQNTEAFF
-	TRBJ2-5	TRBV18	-	TGTGCCAGCTCACCGACCGGGCCCTGGGCGGAAGGGGGCCAGTACTTC	CASSPTGPWAEGGQYF
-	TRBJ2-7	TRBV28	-	TGTGCCAGCAGTTCCTCCGGGACCGCCTCCTACGAGCAGTACTTC	CASSSSGTASYEQYF
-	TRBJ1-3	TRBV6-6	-	TGTGCCAGCAGTATACAGGGTCCCGACTCTGGAAACACCATATATTTT	CASSIQGPDSGNTIYF
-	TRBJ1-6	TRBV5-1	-	TGCGCCAGCAGCTTGGGGCCAGGGGAGTTTGCACCCCTCCACTTT	CASSLGPGEFAPLHF
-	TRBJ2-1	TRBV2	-	TGTGCCAGCACCAAGTCAGAGGGCAATGAGCAGTTCTTC	CASTKSEGNEQFF
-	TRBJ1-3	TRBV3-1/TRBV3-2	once	TGTGCCAGCAGCCCTAGGGATCCCGGAAACACCATATATTTT	CASSPRDPGNTIYF
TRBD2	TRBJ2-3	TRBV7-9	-	TGTGCCAGCAGCCTGGGACTAGCGGGATTATCAGTTACAGATACGCAGTATTTT	CASSLGLAGLSVTDTQYF
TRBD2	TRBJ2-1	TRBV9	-	TGTGCCAGCGGACTAGCGAACAATGAGCAGTTCTTC	CASGLANNEQFF
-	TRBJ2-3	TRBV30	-	TGTGCCTGGACACCGGGACTCCAGTCCACAGATACGCAGTATTTT	CAWTPGLQSTDTQYF
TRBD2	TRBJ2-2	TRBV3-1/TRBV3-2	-	TGTGCCAGCAGCCAAGAGTCAGTAGCGGGATGGAAGAACACCGGGGAGCTGTTTTTT	CASSQESVAGWKNTGELFF